These 19 T cell receptor beta chains originate from one sample sequenced in a study of beta chain features in type 1 diabetes. Of the isolated RNA, all was reverse transcribed, and so the sequenced material was expressed TCRB transcripts. This table comes from immunoSEQ multiplex PCR, and its TCRdb copy is limited to in-frame clones, with some not included. The data show some 150,000 clones, with roughly 10% seen just once and approximately 2% held by the top ten. Sequencing used central memory CD4+ T cells from blood. These receptors all stem from a man between 18 and 35 years old in good health.

Many counts were recorded for this clone. This sequence joins TRBV27 and TRBJ1-5; D perhaps matches TRBD1 (6 bases). V was trimmed by 6 bases and J by 6 bases, leaving 21 bases between them. The CDR3 length is 16 residues. Germline values: CDR1 MNHEY, CDR2 SMNVEV (reference sequence). The CDR3 nucleotides read TGTGCCAGCAGCACTCACCGGGGGGCCTCCGGTCAGCCCCAGCATTTT. This sequence encodes CASSTHRGASGQPQHF.

This clone was seen a few times. The rearrangement links TRBV5-6 to TRBJ1-1; D ambiguous. CDR1 is SGHDT and CDR2 is YYEEEE in the germline V gene. The V end lost 0 bases, the J end lost 0 bases, and 3 bases lay between the germline ends. The CDR3 totals 13 residues. CDR3 amino acids: CASSLGLNTEAFF. In DNA form, the CDR3 reads TGTGCCAGCAGCTTGGGACTGAACACTGAAGCTTTCTTT.

The chain has TRBV20-1 and TRBJ2-1; D is ambiguous. V dropped 0 bases and J dropped 10 bases, with 7 bases sitting between them. The CDR3 loop spans 11 amino acids. CDR1 is DFQATT, CDR2 SNEGSKA, per germline (reference sequence). The CDR3 here is CSARENLEQFF. The CDR3 coding sequence is TGCAGTGCTAGAGAGAACCTCGAGCAGTTCTTC.

This clone has only a few counts. The chain uses TRBV30 and TRBJ1-5; the D gene is possibly TRBD1 (6 bases). The CDR3 totals 15 residues. Trimming removed 4 bases from V and 4 bases from J, with 17 bases in between. The germline CDR1 and CDR2 sequences are GTSNPN and SVGIG (reference sequence). This CDR3 reads CAWTREGVFNQPQHF. The DNA for the CDR3 is TGTGCCTGGACGAGGGAGGGGGTTTTTAATCAGCCCCAGCATTTT.

This sequence joins TRBV23-1 and TRBJ1-5, with 8 bases matching TRBD1. TRBV23-1 is labeled an ORF, and its function is uncertain. V shed 3 bases and J 4 bases; nucleotides not matched to a gene: 5. The CDR3 has 15 amino acids. CDR3 nucleotides: TGCGCCAGCAGTCAGACAGGGGACTTTAATCAGCCCCAGCATTTT. Amino acid sequence: CASSQTGDFNQPQHF.

The V gene is TRBV5-1, the J gene TRBJ2-3; 7 bases line up with TRBD2. The CDR3 loop spans 14 amino acids. The ends lost 4 bases at V and 8 bases at J; junction bases unmatched: 10. Germline lookup yields CDR1 SGHRS and CDR2 YFSETQ. CDR3 in amino acids: CASSVGLLGGTQYF. In nucleotides, the CDR3 is TGCGCCAGCAGCGTGGGACTATTGGGAGGTACGCAGTATTTT.

This clone turned up a few times. The chain joins TRBV7-2 to TRBJ2-2; weak D call: TRBD1 (6 bases). The CDR3 has 15 residues. Germline CDR1 is SGHTA and CDR2 is FQGNSA. V lost 6 bases and J lost 4, with 15 bases in between. CDR3 DNA: TGTGCCAGCAGACTTATACAGGGATCCACCGGGGAGCTGTTTTTT. Its translation is CASRLIQGSTGELFF.

V and J are TRBV5-4 and TRBJ2-3; D is unclear. Germline V gene sequence: CDR1 SGHNT, CDR2 YYREEE (reference sequence). The CDR3 covers 12 residues. V was shortened by 4 bases and J by 4 bases, with 7 bases between the two germline ends. DNA for the CDR3: TGTGCCAGCAGCCAAGTAGCAGATACGCAGTATTTT. It specifies CASSQVADTQYF.

This clone turned up a few times. CDR3 loop: CASRPDSLGTDTQYF. The CDR3 DNA is TGTGCCAGCAGACCCGACAGCTTAGGCACAGATACGCAGTATTTT. The chain recombines TRBV5-4 with TRBJ2-3, with a possible D match to TRBD1 (5 bases). Per the germline V gene, CDR1 is SGHNT and CDR2 is YYREEE (reference sequence). V was trimmed by 5 bases and J by 1 base, leaving 14 bases between them. The CDR3 loop spans 15 amino acids.

On this clone itself: A much larger clone sits a single nucleotide away, making a read error possible. The sample holds other DNA sequences that translate to the same CDR3. This chain links TRBV11-2 with TRBJ1-4, with D unresolved. CDR3 length: 18 amino acids. CDR1 and CDR2 (germline): SGHAT, FQNNGV. V was cut by 2 bases and J by 8 bases, with 24 bases left in between. The CDR3 coding sequence is TGTGCCAGCAGCTTACGTGGATATTGGGCCGCTAGAGGAGAAAAACTGTTTTTT. It is translated as CASSLRGYWAARGEKLFF.

In this sample, this clone is medium-sized. The V and J genes are TRBV14 and TRBJ2-4; D gene unclear. V dropped 1 base and J dropped 14 bases, with 15 bases sitting between them. The CDR3 is 13 residues long. Germline CDR1 reads SGHDN; CDR2 reads FVKESK. The chain's CDR3 is CASSQGARVEKYF. Written as DNA, the CDR3 is TGTGCCAGCAGCCAAGGTGCTAGAGTGGAAAAGTACTTC.

The chain links TRBV7-9 to TRBJ1-2, with D unresolved. The CDR3 spans 14 residues. Germline CDR1 SEHNR, CDR2 FQNEAQ (reference sequence). V was clipped by 2 bases and J by 4 bases, with 11 bases between them. The CDR3 here is CASSLQTPSYGYTF. CDR3 DNA: TGTGCCAGCAGCTTACAAACTCCCTCCTATGGCTACACCTTC.

This clone was seen a single time. This sequence joins TRBV10-3 and TRBJ2-7, with TRBD1 matching over 10 bases. CDR1 ENHRY and CDR2 SYGVKD come from the germline V gene. This CDR3 has 12 residues. The ends lost 10 bases at V and 7 bases at J; junction bases unmatched: 7. CDR3 nucleotides: TGTGCCACTCGGGACAGGGGTGCGGAGCAGTACTTC. Amino acids: CATRDRGAEQYF.

This clone was found a few times. The chain joins TRBV10-3 to TRBJ2-7; 8 bases are shared with TRBD2. The germline gives CDR1 ENHRY, CDR2 SYGVKD. With 3 bases clipped from V and 0 bases from J, the junction kept 4 bases outside the gene matches. The CDR3 runs 15 residues. CDR3 in amino acids: CAISDPSGSSYEQYF. CDR3 coding DNA: TGTGCCATCAGTGACCCTAGCGGGTCCTCCTACGAGCAGTACTTC.

The chain couples TRBV11-2 to TRBJ1-2, with a possible D match to TRBD1 (6 bases). Trimming shortened V by 0 bases and J by 2 bases, and 10 bases separated the two germline ends. Germline-derived CDR1 and CDR2 are SGHAT and FQNNGV. This CDR3 has 15 amino acids. The DNA for the CDR3 is TGTGCCAGCAGCTTAGAATGGACAGCGAACTATGGCTACACCTTC. Translation: CASSLEWTANYGYTF.

This sequence joins TRBV4-2 and TRBJ2-1, with TRBD2 matching 16 bases. Germline-derived CDR1 and CDR2 are LGHNA and YNFKEQ. This CDR3 spans 20 amino acids. The ends lost 0 bases at V and 2 bases at J; junction bases unmatched: 7. Here the CDR3 reads CASSQDRGTSGGAPYNEQFF. DNA for the CDR3: TGTGCCAGCAGCCAAGATCGTGGGACTAGCGGGGGGGCCCCCTACAATGAGCAGTTCTTC.

The V call is TRBV30, the J call TRBJ1-2; the D is unclear. In germline, CDR1 is GTSNPN, CDR2 SVGIG (reference sequence). The germline V and J ends were trimmed by 5 bases and 7 bases, with 14 bases remaining between them. The CDR3 is 12 amino acids. This CDR3 reads CAWGSSSSGYTF. For the CDR3, the DNA is TGTGCCTGGGGGTCCTCATCCTCTGGCTACACCTTC.

This chain's CDR3 is CASSDATSRWGVGVETQYF. For the CDR3, the DNA is TGTGCCAGCAGTGATGCCACAAGCCGCTGGGGAGTAGGGGTGGAGACCCAGTACTTC. V and J are TRBV6-1 and TRBJ2-5; D might be TRBD1 or TRBD2, each matching 5 bases. Germline-derived CDR1 and CDR2 are MNHNS and SASEGT. This CDR3 spans 19 amino acids. V was shortened by 3 bases and J by 5 bases, with 28 bases between the two germline ends.

The gene calls are TRBV5-6 and TRBJ2-2, with D unresolved. There are 15 residues in the CDR3. Germline assignment: CDR1 SGHDT and CDR2 YYEEEE. The V end lost 0 bases, the J end lost 1 base, and 7 bases lay between the germline ends. The CDR3 bases are TGTGCCAGCAGCTTGGCACAGTTGAACACCGGGGAGCTGTTTTTT. Translation gives CASSLAQLNTGELFF. Drawing the rest from reference TRBV5-6 and TRBJ2-2, the complete variable domain is DAGVTQSPTHLIKTRGQQVTLRCSPKSGHDTVSWYQQALGQGPQFIFQYYEEEERQRGNFPDRFSGHQFPNYSSELNVNALLLGDSALYLCASSLAQLNTGELFFGEGSRLTVL.